These T cell receptor beta chains were read from a single sample in a study of blood T cell repertoires in COVID-19. The method was immunoSEQ multiplex PCR; TCRdb's version includes in-frame clones alone and lacks a portion of them. The sample contains more than 150,000 clones, around 85% of which appear only once. Sequences were obtained from peripheral blood. The receptors were sampled from a man aged 45-65 years who had recovered from COVID-19. CDR3s include the opening cysteine and the closing phenylalanine or tryptophan. Each record gives: V gene, D gene, clone size, J gene, CDR3 protein, CDR3 DNA. A D gene is named only where the DNA matches it firmly. The size field is filled for only some rows; it gives once, few, many or a size class.

V gene: TRBV5-1
D gene: -
clone size: -
J gene: TRBJ1-2
CDR3 protein: CASSQLSGEGYTF
CDR3 DNA: TGCGCCAGCAGCCAATTATCAGGGGAGGGCTACACCTTC

V gene: TRBV19
D gene: -
clone size: -
J gene: TRBJ2-1
CDR3 protein: CASSIDRLYNEQFF
CDR3 DNA: TGTGCCAGTAGTATAGACAGGCTTTACAATGAGCAGTTCTTC

V gene: TRBV28
D gene: -
clone size: -
J gene: TRBJ2-7
CDR3 protein: CASSPRDGSSYEQYF
CDR3 DNA: TGTGCCAGCAGCCCCCGAGACGGGAGCTCCTACGAGCAGTACTTC

V gene: TRBV27
D gene: -
clone size: -
J gene: TRBJ2-7
CDR3 protein: CASSPTGTPAGEQYF
CDR3 DNA: TGTGCCAGCAGTCCGACTGGAACCCCGGCGGGGGAGCAGTACTTC

V gene: TRBV12-3/TRBV12-4
D gene: -
clone size: -
J gene: TRBJ1-1
CDR3 protein: CASSLIPYTEAFF
CDR3 DNA: TGTGCCAGCAGTTTAATCCCGTACACTGAAGCTTTCTTT

V gene: TRBV11-1
D gene: -
clone size: -
J gene: TRBJ1-2
CDR3 protein: CASSLAGYGYTF
CDR3 DNA: TGTGCCAGCAGCTTAGCCGGGTACGGCTACACCTTC

V gene: TRBV9
D gene: TRBD2
clone size: -
J gene: TRBJ2-1
CDR3 protein: CASSVSGSPYNEQFF
CDR3 DNA: TGTGCCAGCAGCGTTAGCGGGAGCCCCTACAATGAGCAGTTCTTC

V gene: TRBV3-1/TRBV3-2
D gene: -
clone size: few
J gene: TRBJ2-4
CDR3 protein: CASSQGQMAASAKNIQYF
CDR3 DNA: TGTGCCAGCAGCCAAGGCCAAATGGCAGCGTCAGCCAAAAACATTCAGTACTTC

V gene: TRBV18
D gene: TRBD2
clone size: -
J gene: TRBJ2-3
CDR3 protein: CASSGLAGLADTQYF
CDR3 DNA: TGTGCCAGCTCAGGACTAGCGGGACTCGCAGATACGCAGTATTTT

V gene: TRBV29-1
D gene: -
clone size: -
J gene: TRBJ1-1
CDR3 protein: CSVQRGGAMDTEAFF
CDR3 DNA: TGCAGCGTCCAACGGGGGGGCGCAATGGACACTGAAGCTTTCTTT

V gene: TRBV29-1
D gene: TRBD1
clone size: few
J gene: TRBJ2-1
CDR3 protein: CSASNTGTGGRNEQFF
CDR3 DNA: TGCAGCGCATCCAATACCGGGACAGGGGGCAGGAATGAGCAGTTCTTC

V gene: TRBV7-8
D gene: TRBD2
clone size: once
J gene: TRBJ2-4
CDR3 protein: CASSQTGGSAYF
CDR3 DNA: TGTGCCAGCAGCCAGACGGGGGGGAGCGCGTACTTC

V gene: TRBV30
D gene: -
clone size: few
J gene: TRBJ1-1
CDR3 protein: CAWEGVQAFF
CDR3 DNA: TGTGCCTGGGAGGGGGTTCAAGCTTTCTTT

V gene: TRBV19
D gene: -
clone size: -
J gene: TRBJ1-5
CDR3 protein: CASSIVSGGDSNQPQHF
CDR3 DNA: TGTGCCAGTAGTATTGTCAGCGGGGGGGATAGCAATCAGCCCCAGCATTTT

V gene: TRBV2
D gene: -
clone size: -
J gene: TRBJ2-7
CDR3 protein: CASSIDPSSYEQYF
CDR3 DNA: TGTGCCAGCAGCATCGACCCTAGCTCCTACGAGCAGTACTTC

V gene: TRBV12-3/TRBV12-4
D gene: -
clone size: -
J gene: TRBJ2-7
CDR3 protein: CASSLWAQYEQYF
CDR3 DNA: TGTGCCAGCAGTTTATGGGCACAGTACGAGCAGTACTTC

V gene: TRBV18
D gene: TRBD1
clone size: -
J gene: TRBJ2-3
CDR3 protein: CASPGQGVNTDTQYF
CDR3 DNA: TGTGCCAGCCCTGGACAGGGGGTGAACACAGATACGCAGTATTTT